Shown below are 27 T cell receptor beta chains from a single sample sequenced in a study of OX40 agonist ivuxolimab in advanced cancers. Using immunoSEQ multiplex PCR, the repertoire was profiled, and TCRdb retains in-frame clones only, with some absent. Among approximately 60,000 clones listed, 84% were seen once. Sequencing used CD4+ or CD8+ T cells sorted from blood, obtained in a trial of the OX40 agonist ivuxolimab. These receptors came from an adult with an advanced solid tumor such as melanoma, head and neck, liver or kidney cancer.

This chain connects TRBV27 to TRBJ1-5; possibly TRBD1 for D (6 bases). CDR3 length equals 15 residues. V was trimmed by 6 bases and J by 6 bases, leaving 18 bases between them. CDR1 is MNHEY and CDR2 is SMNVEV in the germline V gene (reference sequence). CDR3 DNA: TGTGCCAGCAGCACCCGGAGCAGGGGCAGTCAGCCCCAGCATTTT. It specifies CASSTRSRGSQPQHF.

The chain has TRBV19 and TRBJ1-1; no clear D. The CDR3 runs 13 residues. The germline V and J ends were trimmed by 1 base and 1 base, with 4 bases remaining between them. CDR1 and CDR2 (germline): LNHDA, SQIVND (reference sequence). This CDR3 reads CASSIAQNTEAFF. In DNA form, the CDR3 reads TGTGCCAGTAGTATAGCTCAGAACACTGAAGCTTTCTTT.

The CDR3 DNA sequence: TGTGCCTGCCGGGACACCTTCTCTGGAAACACCATATATTTT. Amino acids: CACRDTFSGNTIYF. The chain is built from TRBV10-3 and TRBJ1-3; D is possibly TRBD1 (6 bases). Germline loops: CDR1 ENHRY, CDR2 SYGVKD. CDR3 length: 14 amino acids. Trimming took 11 bases from V and 0 from J, leaving 14 bases between them.

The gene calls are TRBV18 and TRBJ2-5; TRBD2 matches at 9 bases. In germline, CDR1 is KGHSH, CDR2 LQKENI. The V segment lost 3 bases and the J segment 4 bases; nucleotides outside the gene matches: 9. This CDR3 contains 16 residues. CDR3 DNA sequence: TGTGCCAGCTCACCCATGACTAGCGGAGTGGGAGAGACCCAGTACTTC. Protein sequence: CASSPMTSGVGETQYF. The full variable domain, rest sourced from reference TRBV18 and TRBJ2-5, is NAGVMQNPRHLVRRRGQEARLRCSPMKGHSHVYWYRQLPEEGLKFMVYLQKENIIDESGMPKERFSAEFPKEGPSILRIQQVVRGDSAAYFCASSPMTSGVGETQYFGPGTRLLVL.

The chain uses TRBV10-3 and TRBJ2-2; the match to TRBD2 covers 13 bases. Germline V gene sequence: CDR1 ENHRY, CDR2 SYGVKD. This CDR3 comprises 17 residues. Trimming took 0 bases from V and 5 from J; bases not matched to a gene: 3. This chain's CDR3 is CAISESGTSGVTGELFF. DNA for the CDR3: TGTGCCATCAGTGAGTCGGGGACTAGCGGGGTTACCGGGGAGCTGTTTTTT.

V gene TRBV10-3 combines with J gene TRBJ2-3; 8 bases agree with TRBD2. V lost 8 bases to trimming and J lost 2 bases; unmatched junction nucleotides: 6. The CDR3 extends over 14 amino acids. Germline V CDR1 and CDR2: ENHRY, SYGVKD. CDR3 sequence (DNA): TGTGCCATCGCGTCGGGAGGGGACACAGATACGCAGTATTTT. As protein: CAIASGGDTDTQYF.

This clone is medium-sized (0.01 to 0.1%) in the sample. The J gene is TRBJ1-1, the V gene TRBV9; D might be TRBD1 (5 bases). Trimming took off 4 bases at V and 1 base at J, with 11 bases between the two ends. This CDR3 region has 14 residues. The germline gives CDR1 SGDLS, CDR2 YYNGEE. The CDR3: CASSPTVENTEAFF. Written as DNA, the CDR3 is TGTGCCAGCAGCCCGACAGTGGAGAACACTGAAGCTTTCTTT. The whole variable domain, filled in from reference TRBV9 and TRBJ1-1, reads DSGVTQTPKHLITATGQRVTLRCSPRSGDLSVYWYQQSLDQGLQFLIQYYNGEERAKGNILERFSAQQFPDLHSELNLSSLELGDSALYFCASSPTVENTEAFFGQGTRLTVV.

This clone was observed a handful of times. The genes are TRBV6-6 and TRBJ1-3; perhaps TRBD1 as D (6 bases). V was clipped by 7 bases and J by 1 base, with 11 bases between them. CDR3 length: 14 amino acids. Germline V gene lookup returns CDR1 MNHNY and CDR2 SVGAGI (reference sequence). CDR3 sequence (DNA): TGTGCCAGCAACCCACAGGGTTCTGGAAACACCATATATTTT. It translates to CASNPQGSGNTIYF.

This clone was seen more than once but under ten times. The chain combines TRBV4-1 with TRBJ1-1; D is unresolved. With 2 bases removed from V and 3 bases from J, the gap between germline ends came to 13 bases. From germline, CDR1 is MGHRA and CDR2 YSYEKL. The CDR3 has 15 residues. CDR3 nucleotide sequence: TGCGCCAGCAGCCAACGGGAATCTCCGGACACTGAAGCTTTCTTT. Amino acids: CASSQRESPDTEAFF.

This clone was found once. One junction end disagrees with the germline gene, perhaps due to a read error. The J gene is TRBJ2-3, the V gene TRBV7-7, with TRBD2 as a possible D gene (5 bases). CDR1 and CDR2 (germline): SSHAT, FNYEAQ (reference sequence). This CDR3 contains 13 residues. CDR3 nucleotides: TGTGCTAGCAGCTTAGCGCCAACAGATACGCAGTATTTT. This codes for CASSLAPTDTQYF.

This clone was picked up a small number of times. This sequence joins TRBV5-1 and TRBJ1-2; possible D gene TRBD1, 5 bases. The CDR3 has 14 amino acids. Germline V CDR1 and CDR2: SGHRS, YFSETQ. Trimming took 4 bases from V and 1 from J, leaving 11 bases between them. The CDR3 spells CASSAGAFNYGYTF. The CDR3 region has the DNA TGCGCCAGCAGCGCCGGGGCGTTTAACTATGGCTACACCTTC.

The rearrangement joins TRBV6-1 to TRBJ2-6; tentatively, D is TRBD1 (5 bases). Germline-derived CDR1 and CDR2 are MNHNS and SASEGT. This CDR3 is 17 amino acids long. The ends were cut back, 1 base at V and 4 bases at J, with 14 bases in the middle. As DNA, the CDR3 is TGTGCCAGCAGTGAAGGCCTCTTTAGGGGAGGGGCCAACGTCCTGACTTTC. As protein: CASSEGLFRGGANVLTF.

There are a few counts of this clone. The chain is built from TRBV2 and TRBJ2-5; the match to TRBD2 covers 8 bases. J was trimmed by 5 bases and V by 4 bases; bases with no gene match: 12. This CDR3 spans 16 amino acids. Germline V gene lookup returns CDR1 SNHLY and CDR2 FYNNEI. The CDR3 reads CASSGNRAGGRETQYF. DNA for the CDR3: TGTGCCAGCAGTGGAAATAGGGCGGGAGGCCGCGAGACCCAGTACTTC.

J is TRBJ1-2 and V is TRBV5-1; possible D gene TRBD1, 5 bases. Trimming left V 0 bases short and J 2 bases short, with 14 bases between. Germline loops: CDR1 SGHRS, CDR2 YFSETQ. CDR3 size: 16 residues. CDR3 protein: CASSLGSRQTNYGYTF. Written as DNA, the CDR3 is TGCGCCAGCAGCTTGGGCTCCAGACAGACCAACTATGGCTACACCTTC.

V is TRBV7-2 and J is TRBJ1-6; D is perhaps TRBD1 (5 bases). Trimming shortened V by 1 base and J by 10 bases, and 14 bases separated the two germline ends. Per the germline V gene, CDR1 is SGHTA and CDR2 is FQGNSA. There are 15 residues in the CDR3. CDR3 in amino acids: CASSLEGRVDSPLHF. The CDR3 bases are TGTGCCAGCAGCTTAGAAGGCAGGGTTGACTCACCCCTCCACTTT. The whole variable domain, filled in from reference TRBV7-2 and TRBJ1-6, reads GAGVSQSPSNKVTEKGKDVELRCDPISGHTALYWYRQSLGQGLEFLIYFQGNSAPDKSGLPSDRFSAERTGGSVSTLTIQRTQQEDSAVYLCASSLEGRVDSPLHFGNGTRLTVT.

The CDR3 nucleotides are TGTGCCAGCAGCTCCGACCCAAACCAGTGGTTAGCCAAAAACATTCAGTACTTC. Translating it yields CASSSDPNQWLAKNIQYF. The gene calls are TRBV7-2 and TRBJ2-4; no clear D. The CDR3 covers 18 residues. Trimming removed 4 bases at V and 0 bases at J, with 19 bases between. The V gene's germline CDR1 is SGHTA and CDR2 FQGNSA.

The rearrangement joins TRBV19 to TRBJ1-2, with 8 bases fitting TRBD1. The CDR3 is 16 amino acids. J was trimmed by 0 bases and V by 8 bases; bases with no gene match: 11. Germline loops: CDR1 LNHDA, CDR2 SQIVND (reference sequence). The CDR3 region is CASLMFGQGANYGYTF. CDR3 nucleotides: TGTGCCAGTCTTATGTTTGGACAGGGAGCTAACTATGGCTACACCTTC.

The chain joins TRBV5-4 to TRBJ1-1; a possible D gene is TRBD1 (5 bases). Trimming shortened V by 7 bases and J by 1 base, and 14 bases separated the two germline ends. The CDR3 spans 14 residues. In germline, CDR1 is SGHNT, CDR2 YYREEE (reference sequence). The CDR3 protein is CASQRGWGNTEAFF. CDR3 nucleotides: TGTGCCAGCCAGAGGGGTTGGGGGAACACTGAAGCTTTCTTT.

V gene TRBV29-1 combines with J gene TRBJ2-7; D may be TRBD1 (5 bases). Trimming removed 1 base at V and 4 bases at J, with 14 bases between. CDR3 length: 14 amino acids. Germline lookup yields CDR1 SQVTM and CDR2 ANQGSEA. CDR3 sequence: CSVEGGQGFYEQYF. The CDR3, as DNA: TGCAGCGTTGAAGGAGGCCAGGGTTTTTACGAGCAGTACTTC.

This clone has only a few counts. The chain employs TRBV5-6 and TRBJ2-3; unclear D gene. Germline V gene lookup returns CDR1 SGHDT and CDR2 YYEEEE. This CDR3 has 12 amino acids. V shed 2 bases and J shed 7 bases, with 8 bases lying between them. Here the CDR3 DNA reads TGTGCCAGCAGCTTTTTGGGGAATACGCAGTATTTT. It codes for CASSFLGNTQYF. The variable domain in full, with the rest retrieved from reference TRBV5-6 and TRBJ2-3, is DAGVTQSPTHLIKTRGQQVTLRCSPKSGHDTVSWYQQALGQGPQFIFQYYEEEERQRGNFPDRFSGHQFPNYSSELNVNALLLGDSALYLCASSFLGNTQYFGPGTRLTVL.

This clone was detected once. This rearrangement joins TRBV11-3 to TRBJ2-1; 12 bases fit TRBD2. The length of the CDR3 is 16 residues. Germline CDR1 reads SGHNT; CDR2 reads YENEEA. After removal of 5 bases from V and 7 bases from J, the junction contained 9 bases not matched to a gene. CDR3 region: CASSIRGLAGSNEQFF. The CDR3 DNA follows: TGTGCCAGCAGCATCCGCGGACTAGCGGGATCGAATGAGCAGTTCTTC.

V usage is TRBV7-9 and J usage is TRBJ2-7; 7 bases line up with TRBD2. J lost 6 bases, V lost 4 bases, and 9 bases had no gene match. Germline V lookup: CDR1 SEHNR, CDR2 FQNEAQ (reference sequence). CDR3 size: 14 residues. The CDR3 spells CASSSAGEISEQYF. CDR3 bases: TGTGCCAGCAGCTCGGCGGGAGAAATTTCCGAGCAGTACTTC. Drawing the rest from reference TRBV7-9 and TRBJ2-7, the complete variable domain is DTGVSQNPRHKITKRGQNVTFRCDPISEHNRLYWYRQTLGQGPEFLTYFQNEAQLEKSRLLSDRFSAERPKGSFSTLEIQRTEQGDSAMYLCASSSAGEISEQYFGPGTRLTVT.

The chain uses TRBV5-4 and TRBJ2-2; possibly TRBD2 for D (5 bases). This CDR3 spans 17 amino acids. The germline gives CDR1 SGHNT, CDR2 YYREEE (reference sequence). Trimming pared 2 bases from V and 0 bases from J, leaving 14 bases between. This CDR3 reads CASSFRTGPSNTGELFF. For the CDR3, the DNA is TGTGCCAGCAGCTTCCGGACTGGACCTTCGAACACCGGGGAGCTGTTTTTT. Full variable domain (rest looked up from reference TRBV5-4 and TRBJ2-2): ETGVTQSPTHLIKTRGQQVTLRCSSQSGHNTVSWYQQALGQGPQFIFQYYREEENGRGNFPPRFSGLQFPNYSSELNVNALELDDSALYLCASSFRTGPSNTGELFFGEGSRLTVL.

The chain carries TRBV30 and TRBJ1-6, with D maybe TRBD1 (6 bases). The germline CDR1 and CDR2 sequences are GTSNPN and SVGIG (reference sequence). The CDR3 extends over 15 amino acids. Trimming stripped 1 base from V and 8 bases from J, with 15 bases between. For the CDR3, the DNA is TGTGCCTGGAGTGGGCAAGGGGGGGCTTATTCACCCCTCCACTTT. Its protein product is CAWSGQGGAYSPLHF.

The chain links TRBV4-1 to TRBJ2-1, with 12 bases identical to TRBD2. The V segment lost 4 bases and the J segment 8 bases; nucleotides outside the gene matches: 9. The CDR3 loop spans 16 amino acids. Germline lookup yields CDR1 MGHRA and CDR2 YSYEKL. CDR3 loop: CASSLRTSGISYEQFF. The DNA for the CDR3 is TGCGCCAGCAGCCTCAGGACTAGCGGGATTAGCTATGAGCAGTTCTTC.

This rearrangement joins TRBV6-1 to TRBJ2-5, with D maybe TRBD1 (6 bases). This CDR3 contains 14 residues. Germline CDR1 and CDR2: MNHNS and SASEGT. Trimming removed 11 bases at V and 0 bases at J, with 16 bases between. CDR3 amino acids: CAANRDNNQETQYF. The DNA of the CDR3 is TGTGCCGCGAACCGGGACAACAACCAAGAGACCCAGTACTTC.

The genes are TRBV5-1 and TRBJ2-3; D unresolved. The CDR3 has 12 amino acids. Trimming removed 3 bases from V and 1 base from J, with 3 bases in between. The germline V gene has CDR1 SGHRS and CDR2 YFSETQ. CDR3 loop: CASSYGTDTQYF. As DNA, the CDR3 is TGCGCCAGCAGCTATGGCACAGATACGCAGTATTTT.